This T cell receptor beta chain was profiled in a study of ipilimumab plus nivolumab after autologous stem cell transplantation. Clones were sequenced by immunoSEQ multiplex PCR, and TCRdb holds only the in-frame ones, with some missing. The sample lists tens of thousands of clones, around 84% occurring once. This clone was counted only a few times. From germline, CDR1 is MNHEY and CDR2 SVGAGI. Trimming pared 5 bases from V and 0 bases from J, leaving 11 bases between. This CDR3 is built from 15 residues. The source of this sequence is a male donor with diffuse large B-cell lymphoma. Sequencing was performed on PBMCs, taken in a trial of ipilimumab plus nivolumab as post-transplant consolidation. This chain uses TRBV6-5 with TRBJ1-3, with a tentative D call TRBD1 (5 bases). CDR3 sequence: CASSRDSDSGNTIYF. In nucleotides, the CDR3 is TGTGCCAGCAGTCGCGACAGCGACTCTGGAAACACCATATATTTT.